This T cell receptor (beta chain) appears in the sequencing data of a study of shared clonotypes between healthy human individuals (dated by TCRdb to about 2020). As for the study more broadly: A few men and a couple of women, aged 18 to 49 years, made up the cohort. The study deeply sequenced blood TCR repertoires of about 5 healthy adults to estimate repertoire size and the extent of clonotype sharing between individuals. To increase sequencing depth and limit assay-specific biases, different laboratories used diverse techniques to prepare libraries and sequence TCR repertoires. For each donor, CD4 naive and CD4 memory were each given three plates, CD8 naive was given two plates, and CD8 memory was given one plate. Each donor's leukapheresis produced roughly between roughly 0.85 and 10 billion PBMCs. Beyond this particular receptor, the publication reports: Incomplete sequencing was indicated by rarefaction of sorted-subset datasets, despite the large sequencing depth. Sampling was restricted to blood, and TCR repertoires in tissues likely differ from the TCR repertoires found in blood. The genetic and exposure-history diversity represented was limited by the small number of donors. Pairwise subsampling indicated that sequencing depth was expected to affect the degree of clonotype sharing among donors. Estimated clonotype richness was generally larger for naive than for memory subsets. Clonotypes shared by all four sorted-subset donors showed higher generation probabilities than non-shared clonotypes. About 4.5% of naive CD4, around 3.5% of naive CD8, roughly 2.4% of memory CD4, and about 0.4% of memory CD8 clonotypes were shared across a few donors.

CD8 naive samples were obtained by positive selection for CCR7 among CD45RO-negative cells, yielding a CD45RA+CCR7+ population from which TemRA cells were excluded. Healthy HIV-negative adults with no recently reported acute infections or vaccinations were included as donors. Every donor was a Caucasian adult residing in Nashville, Tennessee, USA. After blood collection by leukapheresis, PBMCs were isolated using Ficoll-Histopaque density gradient centrifugation and then cryopreserved in the vapor phase of liquid nitrogen. Analytical flow cytometry was used to check the purity and quantity of each magnetically sorted T cell population. Genomic DNA was isolated from every sorted fraction and measured by UV absorbance on a Nanodrop 2000c. Note on this clone: Its antigen target is currently unknown. No quality values exist for individual bases; no much larger clone is one base distant.

Using the deep immunoSEQ assay, TCR CDR3 regions were amplified from genomic DNA by multiplex PCR. Extracted genomic DNA from each cell subset was distributed evenly across all wells of several immunoSEQ 96-well plates, and each plate was treated as a replicate. Each replicate PCR for sorted subsets received around 210 ng genomic DNA, equal to tens of thousands of T cell genomes. Purified libraries were quantified with a Qubit 3.0 fluorometer, sized on a Bioanalyzer 2100, and re-quantified with the KAPA Library Quantification kit. Each immunoSEQ 96-well plate was sequenced on its own single-read 150-cycle Illumina NextSeq 550 flow cell. The authors' pipeline ran thus. Because the immunoSEQ output held only junctional sequences and lacked quality scores, the filtering could not match the filtering applied to full-length reads. To assign V/J genes and CDR3, sequences were annotated against IMGT germline references using PyIR, a Python wrapper for IgBLAST v1.9. Any read was removed if the V/J assignment was weak (E-value above 1e-6), the CDR3 was missing, or the read contained stop codons, out-of-frame junctions, or ambiguous translated residues. V3J clonotypes were defined by identical inferred V gene, J gene, and CDR3 amino acid sequence. To compute the percentage overlap between repertoires, the number of shared unique clonotypes was divided by the size of the smaller repertoire. Repertoire richness was assessed with RTK rarefaction, the Chao1 estimator, and Recon v2.1 estimates of unobserved clonotypes. Generation probabilities for all TCRbeta clonotypes obtained by the gDNA method from a handful of donors were computed using OLGA. Held by TCRdb, this immuneACCESS table contains in-frame sequences only and omits some clones. Under half of the omission traces to an unresolved V gene where checked; the cause of the rest is unknown. Clonal size and the V and J genes are those of that table, whereas D and trimming came from the DNA. The sample table records about 600,000 clones; roughly 98% of these occur just once. The top ten clones comprise 0.25% to 0.35% of the sample.

This receptor was identified in a man aged 30 to 39 in good health. Input material: naive CD8+ T cells sorted from blood. The cell subset or site label, as the study defines it: CD45RA+CCR7+.

The CDR3 in this case is CASSQVGNPDEQFF. The bases are TGCGCCAGCAGCCAAGTGGGGAACCCGGATGAGCAGTTCTTC. The chain is encoded by TRBV4-1 joined to TRBJ2-1; the D gene is not confidently resolved. Taken from cysteine to phenylalanine, the CDR3 has 14 residues. Just CDR3 DNA is preserved here, 42 bases in frame from base 1. V and J lose 1 base and 8 bases, and a span of 12 bases separates them. The germline V gene supplies CDR1 MGHRA and CDR2 YSYEKL.